The 10 T cell receptor beta chains in this list originate from one sample, sequenced in a study of T cells after yellow fever vaccination. TCRdb used MiXCR to reprocess the 5' RACE reads, holding one entry per CDR3 protein. The table shows some 600,000 distinct CDR3 sequences, with around 16% occurring only once. The specimen comprised PBMCs, sampled around 5 days after the first yellow fever vaccination. These receptors were collected from a man between 18 and 29 years old who received the YFV17D yellow fever vaccine.

This clonotype turned up a few times. The chain recombines TRBV19 with TRBJ2-3; D gene unclear. Germline CDR1 LNHDA, CDR2 SQIVND (reference sequence). Between the trimmed V and J ends, which lost 6 bases and 2 bases, there was a span of 9 bases. The CDR3 is made up of 13 amino acids. CDR3 in amino acids: CASSILPTDTQYF. CDR3 bases: TGTGCCAGTAGCATCTTGCCCACAGATACGCAGTATTTT.

Here the CDR3 reads CASSYSGGYPPFF. CDR3 sequence (DNA): TGTGCCAGCAGTTACTCCGGGGGCTACCCCCCGTTCTTC. This chain joins TRBV6-6 and TRBJ2-1; D might be TRBD1 or TRBD2, each matching 6 bases. Germline V gives CDR1 MNHNY, CDR2 SVGAGI (reference sequence). The CDR3 is 13 residues long. V lost 0 bases and J lost 15, with 15 bases in between.

This clonotype was detected a few times. The V gene is TRBV11-1, the J gene TRBJ2-6; D uncertain. Germline loops: CDR1 SGHAT, CDR2 FQDESV (reference sequence). The CDR3 loop spans 19 amino acids. Trimming took off 5 bases at V and 0 bases at J, with 20 bases between the two ends. The CDR3 protein is CASSTFGRSRDSGANVLTF. The CDR3 nucleotides are TGTGCCAGCAGCACGTTCGGTCGGTCTAGGGACTCTGGGGCCAACGTCCTGACTTTC.

The chain is built from TRBV9 and TRBJ1-1; D remains unclear. CDR1 and CDR2 (germline): SGDLS, YYNGEE. This CDR3 has 14 residues. Trimming stripped 4 bases from V and 4 bases from J, with 14 bases between. CDR3 coding DNA: TGTGCCAGCAGCACGGGTCGGGGTAGCACTGAAGCTTTCTTT. This sequence encodes CASSTGRGSTEAFF.

The CDR3: CASNFQGEQFF. CDR3 coding DNA: TGTGCCAGCAACTTCCAGGGTGAGCAGTTCTTC. The rearrangement joins TRBV6-5 to TRBJ2-1; D is perhaps TRBD1 (5 bases). Germline-derived CDR1 and CDR2 are MNHEY and SVGAGI. This CDR3 is 11 amino acids long. V was shortened by 7 bases and J by 9 bases, with 10 bases between the two germline ends.

This clonotype was counted a few times. A much larger clone differs by one base, so this may be a read error. The V call is TRBV5-6, the J call TRBJ2-3, with 11 positions matching TRBD2. Germline V CDR1 and CDR2: SGHDT, YYEEEE. V was pared by 5 bases and J by 4 bases, with 3 bases of the junction left unmatched. The CDR3 consists of 14 residues. The CDR3 loop is CASSNSGGADTQYF. CDR3 DNA sequence: TGTGCCAGCAGTAATAGCGGGGGGGCAGATACGCAGTATTTT.

This clonotype came up many times. V is TRBV20-1 and J is TRBJ2-2; D gene unclear. CDR3 length equals 11 residues. Germline CDR1 and CDR2: DFQATT and SNEGSKA (reference sequence). The V end lost 0 bases, the J end lost 4 bases, and 0 bases lay between the germline ends. The CDR3 sequence: CSARDTGELFF. CDR3 in DNA: TGCAGTGCTAGAGACACCGGGGAGCTGTTTTTT.

The chain employs TRBV4-1 and TRBJ2-1, with D maybe TRBD1 (6 bases). V was trimmed by 1 base and J by 7 bases, leaving 11 bases between them. Germline V CDR1 and CDR2: MGHRA, YSYEKL. The CDR3 is 14 residues long. The CDR3 DNA reads TGCGCCAGCAGCCAAGTAGCTCAGGGGAATGAGCAGTTCTTC. It specifies CASSQVAQGNEQFF.

The genes are TRBV7-6 and TRBJ2-3, with D possibly matching TRBD2 (7 bases). Trimming took off 5 bases at V and 4 bases at J, with 22 bases between the two ends. This CDR3 comprises 17 residues. In germline, CDR1 is SGHVS, CDR2 FNYEAQ. CDR3 protein: CASSRGWGGGRADTQYF. The CDR3 DNA is TGTGCCAGCAGCCGCGGATGGGGGGGGGGCAGGGCAGATACGCAGTATTTT.

This clonotype was detected a few times. The rearrangement uses TRBV7-3 and TRBJ1-4; 8 positions match TRBD1. The germline gives CDR1 SGHTA, CDR2 FQGTGA. The CDR3 runs 17 residues. J lost 4 bases, V lost 5 bases, and 12 bases had no gene match. The CDR3 spells CASSVSRRTGHNEKLFF. The CDR3 coding sequence is TGTGCCAGCAGCGTCTCGAGACGGACAGGGCATAATGAAAAACTGTTTTTT.